This T cell receptor beta chain was identified in a study of T cells expressing NK-cell markers. TCRdb re-called the 5' RACE reads and shows each CDR3 protein once, DNA omitted. The table for this sample gives 400,000 to 500,000 distinct CDR3 sequences. This CDR3 region has 15 residues. Germline V gene sequence: CDR1 MNHNS, CDR2 SASEGT. Sample: blood T cells: a sorted CD56 or NKG2C T cell subset, CD4+ or CD8+ T cells, or bulk PBMC T cells (not recorded which). The V and J genes are TRBV6-1 and TRBJ1-5. The source of this sequence is a woman aged 18-69 years in good health. The CDR3 reads CASRKTADSNQPQHF.